The following is a TCR beta chain sequence with its context. Library preparation (for TCRbeta) was performed with unique molecular identifiers. One entry per CDR3 protein results from TCRdb running MiXCR on the PCR reads. Of hundreds of thousands of distinct CDR3 sequences in the sample, approximately 9% are singletons; the top ten hold about 6%. The sample comes from a study of T-cell reconstitution after alpha-beta-depleted transplantation in children. V was trimmed by 3 bases and J by 6 bases, leaving 13 bases between them. This CDR3 region has 14 residues. This sequence was found in a human donor who donated a stem cell graft to a child with acute lymphoblastic leukemia. V is TRBV12-3 or TRBV12-4 and J is TRBJ2-3; D is ambiguous. The sequencing used PBMCs from the stem cell graft donor, collected from the stem cell graft. The CDR3 loop is CASSFPDTPDTQYF. The CDR3 coding sequence is TGTGCCAGCAGTTTTCCCGACACGCCGGATACGCAGTATTTT.